The 28 T cell receptor beta chains presented below share a single source sample, sequenced in a study of T-cell reconstitution after alpha-beta-depleted transplantation in children. The library targeted TCRbeta and was prepared with unique molecular identifiers. TCRdb processed the PCR reads anew with MiXCR; each CDR3 protein has one entry. This sample has about a million distinct CDR3 sequences, with under 30% found just once. Here the sequenced sample was PBMCs, mostly from graft donor cells, taken 360 days after TCRalphabeta/CD19-depleted stem cell transplant. Every receptor here comes from a boy under three years old who had a stem cell transplant for SCID, so the T cells may come from the graft donor.

The chain couples TRBV15 to TRBJ1-3; D gene ambiguous. The CDR3 length is 16 residues. Germline CDR1 and CDR2: LNHNV and YYDKDF (reference sequence). The germline V and J ends were trimmed by 5 bases and 3 bases, with 17 bases remaining between them. CDR3 DNA: TGTGCCACCAGCCCGGAACTGTTTGGACTTGGAAACACCATATATTTT. The encoded protein is CATSPELFGLGNTIYF.

The rearrangement joins TRBV28 to TRBJ1-2, with D hard to call. The ends were cut back, 2 bases at V and 8 bases at J, with 12 bases in the middle. The CDR3 extends over 13 amino acids. Germline V gives CDR1 MDHEN, CDR2 SYDVKM. The DNA of the CDR3 is TGTGCCAGCAGTTTAGTTACTGTGGGCGGCTACACCTTC. This codes for CASSLVTVGGYTF.

This clonotype was counted only a few times. The rearrangement uses TRBV7-6 and TRBJ2-1, with TRBD1 matching 7 bases. In germline, CDR1 is SGHVS, CDR2 FNYEAQ. CDR3 size: 15 residues. The J segment lost 4 bases and the V segment lost 5 bases, leaving 8 bases of the junction unmatched. CDR3 protein: CASSPETGFYNEQFF. The DNA of the CDR3 is TGTGCCAGCAGCCCCGAGACAGGGTTTTACAATGAGCAGTTCTTC.

This clonotype has only a few counts. The chain links TRBV10-3 to TRBJ2-3; D unclear. Germline V lookup: CDR1 ENHRY, CDR2 SYGVKD. The V and J ends lost 0 bases and 0 bases respectively, with 10 bases between them. This CDR3 has 16 amino acids. The CDR3 sequence is CAISESTPSSTDTQYF. DNA of the CDR3: TGTGCCATCAGTGAGTCGACACCCTCTAGCACAGATACGCAGTATTTT.

This chain uses TRBV5-1 with TRBJ2-1; no reliable D call. The CDR3 has 13 residues. Germline loops: CDR1 SGHRS, CDR2 YFSETQ. Trimming removed 3 bases at V and 5 bases at J, with 9 bases between. The CDR3 region is CASSSTVNNEQFF. The CDR3 nucleotides read TGCGCCAGCAGCTCAACAGTGAACAATGAGCAGTTCTTC.

This clonotype has only a few counts. The rearrangement joins TRBV6-1 to TRBJ2-1, with a possible D match to TRBD2 (6 bases). CDR1 is MNHNS and CDR2 is SASEGT in the germline V gene. Trimming left V 5 bases short and J 6 bases short, with 11 bases between. CDR3 length equals 13 residues. The CDR3 DNA reads as TGTGCCAGCAGTCGGGACTCGCTCAATGAGCAGTTCTTC. Residues: CASSRDSLNEQFF.

The sample holds a few counts of this clonotype. The rearrangement joins TRBV5-1 to TRBJ1-1; no clear D. The CDR3 covers 14 residues. CDR1 is SGHRS, CDR2 YFSETQ, per germline. V was shortened by 1 base and J by 0 bases, with 7 bases between the two germline ends. The CDR3 is CASSLTVMNTEAFF. The CDR3 nucleotides are TGCGCCAGCAGCTTGACAGTCATGAACACTGAAGCTTTCTTT.

The genes are TRBV18 and TRBJ2-5, with D unresolved. The CDR3 extends over 12 amino acids. V dropped 3 bases and J dropped 6 bases, with 8 bases sitting between them. Germline CDR1 KGHSH, CDR2 LQKENI. CDR3 sequence: CASSPIAQTQYF. CDR3 DNA sequence: TGTGCCAGCTCACCGATAGCCCAGACCCAGTACTTC.

This clonotype came up a few times. CDR3 in DNA: TGTGCCAGCAAGAAAGACGCCCTGGGGACCCAGTACTTC. Translated: CASKKDALGTQYF. The J gene is TRBJ2-5, the V gene TRBV12-3 or TRBV12-4, with D unresolved. V dropped 7 bases and J dropped 7 bases, with 16 bases sitting between them. The CDR3 extends over 13 amino acids.

This clonotype was seen more than once but under ten times. CDR3 sequence (DNA): TGTGCCAGCAGCCTCATGGGGACAGGGGGCGGAGAGACCCAGTACTTC. Protein product: CASSLMGTGGGETQYF. The chain recombines TRBV7-2 with TRBJ2-5; 12 nucleotides agree with TRBD1. V was pared by 5 bases and J by 4 bases, with 8 bases of the junction left unmatched. Germline loops: CDR1 SGHTA, CDR2 FQGNSA. The CDR3 covers 16 residues.

This chain links TRBV15 with TRBJ1-2; D may be TRBD1 (5 bases). With 3 bases removed from V and 8 bases from J, the gap between germline ends came to 16 bases. The CDR3 sequence is 14 residues long. Germline lookup yields CDR1 LNHNV and CDR2 YYDKDF (reference sequence). This CDR3 is CATSSPSSGGGYTF. In nucleotides, the CDR3 is TGTGCCACCAGCAGTCCCTCCTCGGGGGGAGGCTACACCTTC.

The chain employs TRBV20-1 and TRBJ2-7; D is unresolved. The ends were cut back, 0 bases at V and 0 bases at J, with 12 bases in the middle. Germline assignment: CDR1 DFQATT and CDR2 SNEGSKA (reference sequence). The CDR3 consists of 15 residues. CDR3 in amino acids: CSARDVRLASYEQYF. The DNA of the CDR3 is TGCAGTGCTAGAGATGTTCGGTTGGCCTCCTACGAGCAGTACTTC.

This clonotype was picked up a small number of times. The V gene is TRBV4-2, the J gene TRBJ2-2; D gene uncertain. Germline V gene lookup returns CDR1 LGHNA and CDR2 YNFKEQ. This CDR3 comprises 17 residues. V lost 0 bases to trimming and J lost 2 bases, with 13 bases between them. The CDR3 DNA sequence: TGTGCCAGCAGCCAAGATTCACCCCCACTTAACACCGGGGAGCTGTTTTTT. It yields the protein CASSQDSPPLNTGELFF.

The chain uses TRBV15 and TRBJ2-1; 10 bases are shared with TRBD2. Germline V gene sequence: CDR1 LNHNV, CDR2 YYDKDF (reference sequence). The CDR3 consists of 16 residues. V gave up 0 bases and J gave up 9 bases; unmatched junction bases: 8. CDR3 protein: CATSRDVGLARGEQFF. For the CDR3, the DNA is TGTGCCACCAGCAGAGATGTGGGACTAGCGCGGGGTGAGCAGTTCTTC.

This clonotype was counted only a few times. The rearrangement uses TRBV12-3 or TRBV12-4 and TRBJ2-2, with D tentatively TRBD1 or TRBD2 (5 bases each). CDR3 length equals 18 residues. The V gene lost 0 bases and the J gene lost 2 bases, with 16 bases spanning the gap. In nucleotides, the CDR3 is TGTGCCAGCAGTTTAGCCCCCGGGGCTTTTTCCAACACCGGGGAGCTGTTTTTT. Protein sequence: CASSLAPGAFSNTGELFF.

The chain has TRBV11-1 and TRBJ2-1, with D possibly matching TRBD1 (6 bases). CDR3 length equals 15 residues. V lost 3 bases, J lost 4 bases, and 13 bases lay in between. The germline gives CDR1 SGHAT, CDR2 FQDESV (reference sequence). The CDR3 coding sequence is TGTGCCAGCAGCTTCCGACAGGATATTTACAATGAGCAGTTCTTC. Amino acids: CASSFRQDIYNEQFF.

The chain employs TRBV20-1 and TRBJ2-3; a weak D match, TRBD1 (5 bases). Trimming cost V 7 bases and J 4 bases, with 15 bases left between them. CDR1 is DFQATT, CDR2 SNEGSKA, per germline (reference sequence). The CDR3 loop spans 13 amino acids. The CDR3 bases are TGCAGTGTCAAAAGGGGTTTGGCAGATACGCAGTATTTT. This translates into CSVKRGLADTQYF.

V gene TRBV4-3 combines with J gene TRBJ2-2, with 8 bases fitting TRBD1. CDR1 is LGHNA, CDR2 YSLEER, per germline. The CDR3 runs to 15 residues. V lost 3 bases, J lost 6 bases, and 6 bases stayed unmatched. The CDR3 reads CASSQGTGLPGELFF. CDR3 bases: TGCGCCAGCAGCCAGGGGACAGGCCTTCCCGGGGAGCTGTTTTTT.

The genes are TRBV4-1 and TRBJ2-1, with TRBD1 matching 7 bases. The V gene's germline CDR1 is MGHRA and CDR2 YSYEKL. The V gene end was trimmed by 4 bases and the J gene end by 0 bases; junction bases not matched to a gene: 12. The CDR3 consists of 18 residues. CDR3 loop: CASSRNGQAASSYNEQFF. The CDR3 DNA is TGCGCCAGCAGCCGCAACGGACAGGCAGCGAGCTCCTACAATGAGCAGTTCTTC.

This CDR3 reads CASSYGEKQETQYF. For the CDR3, the DNA is TGTGCCAGCAGCTACGGGGAAAAGCAAGAGACCCAGTACTTC. V and J are TRBV11-1 and TRBJ2-5; maybe TRBD2 (5 bases). Trimming pared 4 bases from V and 2 bases from J, leaving 11 bases between. The V gene's germline CDR1 is SGHAT and CDR2 FQDESV (reference sequence). This CDR3 comprises 14 residues.

This clonotype was seen more than once but under ten times. The chain employs TRBV24-1 and TRBJ2-5, with a weak D call TRBD2 (5 bases). Germline V gene lookup returns CDR1 KGHDR and CDR2 SFDVKD. The CDR3 is 15 residues long. Trimming removed 3 bases from V and 4 bases from J, with 14 bases in between. CDR3 in amino acids: CATSDRRGLGETQYF. DNA for the CDR3: TGTGCCACCAGTGATCGGAGAGGGCTAGGAGAGACCCAGTACTTC.

This sequence joins TRBV4-3 and TRBJ2-3; 10 bases match TRBD1. With V trimmed by 0 bases and J by 6 bases, 6 bases remained unmatched. CDR3 length equals 16 residues. Germline assignment: CDR1 LGHNA and CDR2 YSLEER. CDR3 nucleotide sequence: TGCGCCAGCAGCCAAGATTGGGGGACAGGGGAGGATACGCAGTATTTT. It specifies CASSQDWGTGEDTQYF.

In this sample, this clonotype turned up a few times. The chain couples TRBV29-1 to TRBJ1-1; D not certain. CDR1 SQVTM and CDR2 ANQGSEA come from the germline V gene. CDR3 length equals 15 residues. V was trimmed by 0 bases and J by 0 bases, leaving 11 bases between them. CDR3 sequence reads: CSVEDSPGLNTEAFF. The CDR3 DNA follows: TGCAGCGTTGAAGATAGCCCGGGTTTGAACACTGAAGCTTTCTTT. The full variable domain, rest sourced from reference TRBV29-1 and TRBJ1-1, is SAVISQKPSRDICQRGTSLTIQCQVDSQVTMMFWYRQQPGQSLTLIATANQGSEATYESGFVIDKFPISRPNLTFSTLTVSNMSPEDSSIYLCSVEDSPGLNTEAFFGQGTRLTVV.

The genes are TRBV2 and TRBJ1-6; perhaps TRBD1 as D (6 bases). V was clipped by 3 bases and J by 11 bases, with 17 bases between them. The germline V gene encodes CDR1 SNHLY and CDR2 FYNNEI. There are 15 residues in the CDR3. As DNA, the CDR3 is TGTGCCAGCAGTGACCAACAGGGCCGTTGGGCACCCCTCCACTTT. It specifies CASSDQQGRWAPLHF.

The chain has TRBV11-2 and TRBJ2-1, with 11 positions matching TRBD2. After removal of 5 bases from V and 3 bases from J, the junction contained 6 bases not matched to a gene. The V gene's germline CDR1 is SGHAT and CDR2 FQNNGV. CDR3 size: 16 residues. The CDR3 bases are TGTGCCAGCAGCCTGAGACTAGCGGGGCACTACAATGAGCAGTTCTTC. This sequence encodes CASSLRLAGHYNEQFF.

The genes are TRBV7-2 and TRBJ2-7; 8 bases line up with TRBD2. This CDR3 is 15 amino acids long. The trim removed 3 bases at V and 7 bases at J, leaving 11 bases unmatched. The germline gives CDR1 SGHTA, CDR2 FQGNSA. As DNA, the CDR3 is TGTGCCAGCAGCTTGGCGGGGGGATACGGAGAAGAGCAGTACTTC. Residues: CASSLAGGYGEEQYF. Full variable domain (remainder filled in from reference TRBV7-2 and TRBJ2-7): GAGVSQSPSNKVTEKGKDVELRCDPISGHTALYWYRQSLGQGLEFLIYFQGNSAPDKSGLPSDRFSAERTGGSVSTLTIQRTQQEDSAVYLCASSLAGGYGEEQYFGPGTRLTVT.

The DNA of the CDR3 is TGTGCCAGCAGTTATAAGGGGGCCTCCTACGAGCAGTACTTC. Its translation: CASSYKGASYEQYF. The gene calls are TRBV27 and TRBJ2-7, with 7 bases identical to TRBD1. V lost 4 bases, J lost 0 bases, and 3 bases stayed unmatched. CDR3 size: 14 residues. The germline CDR1 and CDR2 sequences are MNHEY and SMNVEV (reference sequence).

V and J are TRBV7-9 and TRBJ2-3; tentatively, D is TRBD1 or TRBD2 (5 bases each). V lost 6 bases, J lost 0 bases, and 10 bases lay in between. This CDR3 comprises 14 residues. Germline CDR1 is SEHNR and CDR2 is FQNEAQ (reference sequence). The CDR3 DNA is TGTGCCAGCAGACAGGAGGCTAGCACAGATACGCAGTATTTT. This codes for CASRQEASTDTQYF.